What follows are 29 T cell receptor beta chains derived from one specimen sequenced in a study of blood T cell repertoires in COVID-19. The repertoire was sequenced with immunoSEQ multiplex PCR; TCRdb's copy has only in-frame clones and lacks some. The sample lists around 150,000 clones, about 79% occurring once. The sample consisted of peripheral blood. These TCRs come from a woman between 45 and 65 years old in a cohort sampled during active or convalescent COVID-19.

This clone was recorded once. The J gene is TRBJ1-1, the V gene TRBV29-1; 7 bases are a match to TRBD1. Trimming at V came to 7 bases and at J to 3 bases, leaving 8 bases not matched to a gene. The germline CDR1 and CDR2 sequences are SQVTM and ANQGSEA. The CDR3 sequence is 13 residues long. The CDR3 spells CSARQGRDTEAFF. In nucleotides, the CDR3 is TGCAGCGCCCGACAGGGTAGGGACACTGAAGCTTTCTTT.

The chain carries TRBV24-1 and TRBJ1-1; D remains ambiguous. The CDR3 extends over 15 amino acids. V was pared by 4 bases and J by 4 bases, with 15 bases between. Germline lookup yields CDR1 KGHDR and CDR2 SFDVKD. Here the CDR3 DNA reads TGTGCCACCAGTGACCCAGACGCATCGGGCACTGAAGCTTTCTTT. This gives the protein CATSDPDASGTEAFF.

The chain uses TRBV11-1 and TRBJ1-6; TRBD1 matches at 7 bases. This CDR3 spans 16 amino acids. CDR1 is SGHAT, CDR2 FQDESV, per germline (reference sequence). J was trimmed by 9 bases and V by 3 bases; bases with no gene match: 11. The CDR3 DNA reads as TGTGCCAGCAGCTTTACCGGGACAGCGGTCCGTTCACCCCTCCACTTT. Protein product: CASSFTGTAVRSPLHF.

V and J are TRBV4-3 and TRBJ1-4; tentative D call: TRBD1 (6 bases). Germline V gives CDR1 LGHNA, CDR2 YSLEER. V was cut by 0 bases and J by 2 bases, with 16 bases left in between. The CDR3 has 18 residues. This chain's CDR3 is CASSQERGNRVTNEKLFF. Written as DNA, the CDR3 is TGCGCCAGCAGCCAAGAAAGGGGGAATCGGGTGACTAATGAAAAACTGTTTTTT.

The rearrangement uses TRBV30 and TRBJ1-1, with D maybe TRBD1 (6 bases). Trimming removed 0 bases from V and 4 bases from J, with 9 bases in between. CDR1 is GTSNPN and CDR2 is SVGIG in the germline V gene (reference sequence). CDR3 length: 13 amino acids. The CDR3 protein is CAWSVLGGTEAFF. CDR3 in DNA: TGTGCCTGGAGTGTACTAGGGGGCACTGAAGCTTTCTTT.

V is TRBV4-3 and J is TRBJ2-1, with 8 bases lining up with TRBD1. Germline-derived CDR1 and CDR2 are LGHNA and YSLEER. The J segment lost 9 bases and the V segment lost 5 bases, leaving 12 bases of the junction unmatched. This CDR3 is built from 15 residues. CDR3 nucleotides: TGCGCCAGCAGCGGACAGGGTCTCCGTTCGGGTGAGCAGTTCTTC. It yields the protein CASSGQGLRSGEQFF.

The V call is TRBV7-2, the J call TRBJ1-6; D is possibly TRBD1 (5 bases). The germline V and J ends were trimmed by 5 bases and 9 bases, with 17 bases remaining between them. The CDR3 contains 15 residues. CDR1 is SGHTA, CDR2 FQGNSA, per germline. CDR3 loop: CASSPRQGGGSPLHF. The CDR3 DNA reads TGTGCCAGCAGCCCTCGCCAGGGAGGCGGTTCACCCCTCCACTTT. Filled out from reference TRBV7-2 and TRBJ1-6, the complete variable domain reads GAGVSQSPSNKVTEKGKDVELRCDPISGHTALYWYRQSLGQGLEFLIYFQGNSAPDKSGLPSDRFSAERTGGSVSTLTIQRTQQEDSAVYLCASSPRQGGGSPLHFGNGTRLTVT.

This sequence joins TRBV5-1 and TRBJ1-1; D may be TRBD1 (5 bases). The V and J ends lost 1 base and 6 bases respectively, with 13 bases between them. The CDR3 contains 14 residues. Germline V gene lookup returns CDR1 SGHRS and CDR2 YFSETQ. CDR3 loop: CASSLWGGESEAFF. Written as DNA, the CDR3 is TGCGCCAGCAGCTTGTGGGGGGGTGAGTCTGAAGCTTTCTTT.

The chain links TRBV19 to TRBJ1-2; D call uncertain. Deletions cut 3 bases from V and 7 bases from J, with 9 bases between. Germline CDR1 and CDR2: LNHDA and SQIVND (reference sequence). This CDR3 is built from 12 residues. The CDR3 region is CASSILGGGYTF. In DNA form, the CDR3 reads TGTGCCAGTAGTATCCTCGGAGGTGGCTACACCTTC.

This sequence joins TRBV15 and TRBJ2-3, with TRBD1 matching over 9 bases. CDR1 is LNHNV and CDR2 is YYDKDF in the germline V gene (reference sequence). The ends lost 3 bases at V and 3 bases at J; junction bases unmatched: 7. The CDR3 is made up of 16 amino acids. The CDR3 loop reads CATSRNRGLITDTQYF. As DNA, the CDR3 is TGTGCCACCAGCAGGAACAGGGGGCTGATAACAGATACGCAGTATTTT.

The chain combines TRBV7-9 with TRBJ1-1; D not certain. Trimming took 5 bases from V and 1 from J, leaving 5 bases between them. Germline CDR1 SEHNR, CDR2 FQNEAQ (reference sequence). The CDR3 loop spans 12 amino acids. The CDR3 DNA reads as TGTGCCAGCAGCCCTCCGAACACTGAAGCTTTCTTT. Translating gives CASSPPNTEAFF.

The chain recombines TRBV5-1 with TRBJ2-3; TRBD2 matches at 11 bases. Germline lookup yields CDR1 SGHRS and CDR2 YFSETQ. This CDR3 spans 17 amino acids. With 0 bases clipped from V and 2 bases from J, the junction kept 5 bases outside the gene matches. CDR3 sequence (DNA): TGCGCCAGCAGCTTGGGCAGACTAGCGGGGTACACAGATACGCAGTATTTT. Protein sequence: CASSLGRLAGYTDTQYF.

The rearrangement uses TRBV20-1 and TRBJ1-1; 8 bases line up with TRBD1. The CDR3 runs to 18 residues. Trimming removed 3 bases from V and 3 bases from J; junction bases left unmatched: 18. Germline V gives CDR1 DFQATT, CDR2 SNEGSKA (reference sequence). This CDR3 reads CSASGVTGVSSADTEAFF. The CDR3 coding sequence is TGCAGTGCTAGTGGGGTGACAGGGGTAAGCTCCGCGGACACTGAAGCTTTCTTT.

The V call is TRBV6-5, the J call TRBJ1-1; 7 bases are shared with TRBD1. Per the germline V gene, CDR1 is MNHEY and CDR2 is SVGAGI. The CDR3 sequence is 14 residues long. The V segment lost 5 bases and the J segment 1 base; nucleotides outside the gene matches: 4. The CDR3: CASSTGTANTEAFF. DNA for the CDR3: TGTGCCAGCAGTACTGGGACAGCGAACACTGAAGCTTTCTTT.

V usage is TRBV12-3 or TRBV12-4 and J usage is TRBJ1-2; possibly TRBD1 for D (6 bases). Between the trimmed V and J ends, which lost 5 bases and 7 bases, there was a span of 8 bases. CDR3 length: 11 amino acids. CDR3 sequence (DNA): TGTGCCAGCAGTAGAGGGGGTGGCTACACCTTC. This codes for CASSRGGGYTF.

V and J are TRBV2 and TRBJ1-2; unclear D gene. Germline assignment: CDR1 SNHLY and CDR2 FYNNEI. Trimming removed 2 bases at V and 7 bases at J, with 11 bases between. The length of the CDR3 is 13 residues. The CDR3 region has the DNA TGTGCCAGCAGTGAAAGAACTAGGCCTGGCTACACCTTC. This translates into CASSERTRPGYTF.

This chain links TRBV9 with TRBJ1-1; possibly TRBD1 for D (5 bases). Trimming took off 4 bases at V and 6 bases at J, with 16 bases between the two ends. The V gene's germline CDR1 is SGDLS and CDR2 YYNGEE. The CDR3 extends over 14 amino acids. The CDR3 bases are TGTGCCAGCAGCCAGGGAGGGTACGGCGCTGAAGCTTTCTTT. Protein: CASSQGGYGAEAFF.

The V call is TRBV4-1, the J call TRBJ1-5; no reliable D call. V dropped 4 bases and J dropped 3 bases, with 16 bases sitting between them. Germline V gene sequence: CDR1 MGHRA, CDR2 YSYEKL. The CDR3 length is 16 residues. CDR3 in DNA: TGCGCCAGCAGCCTCTATTCCGGGGAATCCAATCAGCCCCAGCATTTT. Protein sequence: CASSLYSGESNQPQHF.

The CDR3, as DNA: TGTGCCACCAGCGATCGGACAGTCTTTAGCTCCTACAATGAGCAGTTCTTC. Protein product: CATSDRTVFSSYNEQFF. The gene calls are TRBV15 and TRBJ2-1; tentative D call: TRBD1 (6 bases). The CDR3 extends over 17 amino acids. The V and J ends lost 5 bases and 0 bases respectively, with 17 bases between them. Germline-derived CDR1 and CDR2 are LNHNV and YYDKDF (reference sequence).

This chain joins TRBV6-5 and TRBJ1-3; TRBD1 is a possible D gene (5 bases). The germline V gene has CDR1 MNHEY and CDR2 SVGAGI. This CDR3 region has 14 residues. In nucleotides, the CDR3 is TGTTCTTCCTGGGGGGGTGGCTCTGGAAACACCATATATTTT. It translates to CSSWGGGSGNTIYF.

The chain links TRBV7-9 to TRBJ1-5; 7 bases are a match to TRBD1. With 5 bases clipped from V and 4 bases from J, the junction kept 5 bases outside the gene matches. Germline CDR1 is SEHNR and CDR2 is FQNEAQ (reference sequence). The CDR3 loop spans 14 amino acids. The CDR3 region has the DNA TGTGCCAGCAGCGCGCAGACAGGGAATCAGCCCCAGCATTTT. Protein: CASSAQTGNQPQHF.

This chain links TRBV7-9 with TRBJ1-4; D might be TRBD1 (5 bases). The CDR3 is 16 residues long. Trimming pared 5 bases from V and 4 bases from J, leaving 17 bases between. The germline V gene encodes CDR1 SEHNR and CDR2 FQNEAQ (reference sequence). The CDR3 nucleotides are TGTGCCAGCAGCCTCGGGTCGACGGGGGGTAATGAAAAACTGTTTTTT. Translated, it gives CASSLGSTGGNEKLFF.

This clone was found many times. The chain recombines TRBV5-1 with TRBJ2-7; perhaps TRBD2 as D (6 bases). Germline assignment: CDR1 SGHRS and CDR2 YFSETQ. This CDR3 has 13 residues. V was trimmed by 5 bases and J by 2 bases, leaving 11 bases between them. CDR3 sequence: CASREPGAYEQYF. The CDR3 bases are TGCGCCAGCAGGGAACCGGGGGCCTACGAGCAGTACTTC.

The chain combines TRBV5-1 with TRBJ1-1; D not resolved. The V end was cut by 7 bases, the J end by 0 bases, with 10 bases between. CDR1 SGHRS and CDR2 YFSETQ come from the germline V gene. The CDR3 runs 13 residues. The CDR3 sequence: CASSEELNTEAFF. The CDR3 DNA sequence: TGCGCCAGCTCTGAGGAATTGAACACTGAAGCTTTCTTT.

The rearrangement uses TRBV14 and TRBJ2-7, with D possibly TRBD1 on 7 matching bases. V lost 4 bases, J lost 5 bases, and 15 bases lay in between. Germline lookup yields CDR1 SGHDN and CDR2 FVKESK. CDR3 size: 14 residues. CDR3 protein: CASSLQGGRNEQYF. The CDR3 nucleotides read TGTGCCAGCAGCCTCCAGGGGGGTAGAAACGAGCAGTACTTC. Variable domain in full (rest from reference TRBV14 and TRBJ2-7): EAGVTQFPSHSVIEKGQTVTLRCDPISGHDNLYWYRRVMGKEIKFLLHFVKESKQDESGMPNNRFLAERTGGTYSTLKVQPAELEDSGVYFCASSLQGGRNEQYFGPGTRLTVT.

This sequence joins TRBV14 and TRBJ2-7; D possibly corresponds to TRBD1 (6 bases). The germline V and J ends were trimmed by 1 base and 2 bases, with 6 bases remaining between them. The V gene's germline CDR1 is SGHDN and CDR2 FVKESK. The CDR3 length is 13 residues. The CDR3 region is CASSQGTAYEQYF. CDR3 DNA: TGTGCCAGCAGCCAAGGGACAGCCTACGAGCAGTACTTC. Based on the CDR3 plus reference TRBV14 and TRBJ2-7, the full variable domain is EAGVTQFPSHSVIEKGQTVTLRCDPISGHDNLYWYRRVMGKEIKFLLHFVKESKQDESGMPNNRFLAERTGGTYSTLKVQPAELEDSGVYFCASSQGTAYEQYFGPGTRLTVT.

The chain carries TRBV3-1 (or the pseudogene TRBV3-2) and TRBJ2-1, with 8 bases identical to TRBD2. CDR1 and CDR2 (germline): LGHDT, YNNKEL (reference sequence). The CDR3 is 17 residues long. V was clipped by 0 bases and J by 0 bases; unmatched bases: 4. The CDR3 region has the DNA TGTGCCAGCAGCCAAGATTTAGCGGGACCCTCCTACAATGAGCAGTTCTTC. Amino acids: CASSQDLAGPSYNEQFF.

The CDR3 nucleotides read TGCAGCGTTGAAGGAAACAGGGGAAGCTCCTATAATTCACCCCTCCACTTT. Translation: CSVEGNRGSSYNSPLHF. The V gene is TRBV29-1, the J gene TRBJ1-6; 7 bases line up with TRBD1. This CDR3 region has 17 residues. J was trimmed by 0 bases and V by 1 base; bases with no gene match: 6. Per the germline V gene, CDR1 is SQVTM and CDR2 is ANQGSEA.

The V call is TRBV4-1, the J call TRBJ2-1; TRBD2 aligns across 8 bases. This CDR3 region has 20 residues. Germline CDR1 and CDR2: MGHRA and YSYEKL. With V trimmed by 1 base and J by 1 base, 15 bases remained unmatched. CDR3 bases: TGCGCCAGCAGCCAAGGCGGTTTTTTGCGGGGGGAGACTTCCTACAATGAGCAGTTCTTC. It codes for CASSQGGFLRGETSYNEQFF.